This passage covers 20 T cell receptor beta chains from one sample sequenced in a study of shared clonotypes between healthy human individuals. This table comes from immunoSEQ multiplex PCR, and its TCRdb copy is limited to in-frame clones, with some not included. The table has roughly 400,000 clones, just over 95% seen once; the top ten hold more than 0.3%. The sample consisted of memory CD8+ T cells sorted from blood. Indicated subset: CD45RO+ cells pooled with CCR7-negative TemRA cells. The receptors were gathered from a man in his thirties or forties in good health.

The rearrangement uses TRBV9 and TRBJ2-7; D is perhaps TRBD1 or TRBD2 (5 bases each). The CDR3 extends over 13 amino acids. CDR1 is SGDLS and CDR2 is YYNGEE in the germline V gene. V lost 0 bases and J 6 bases, leaving 10 bases between the germline ends. Here the CDR3 reads CASSVGGEGEQYF. CDR3 DNA: TGTGCCAGCAGCGTAGGAGGGGAAGGCGAGCAGTACTTC. The full variable domain, rest sourced from reference TRBV9 and TRBJ2-7, is DSGVTQTPKHLITATGQRVTLRCSPRSGDLSVYWYQQSLDQGLQFLIQYYNGEERAKGNILERFSAQQFPDLHSELNLSSLELGDSALYFCASSVGGEGEQYFGPGTRLTVT.

The chain carries TRBV4-2 and TRBJ2-4; TRBD2 aligns across 12 bases. Trimming took 0 bases from V and 1 from J; bases not matched to a gene: 10. Germline V gives CDR1 LGHNA, CDR2 YNFKEQ. This CDR3 has 20 amino acids. In DNA, the CDR3 is TGTGCCAGCAGCCAAGACCCTAGCGGGAGGGCCGAGGTGGCCAAAAACATTCAGTACTTC. Protein sequence: CASSQDPSGRAEVAKNIQYF.

V gene TRBV28 combines with J gene TRBJ1-1, with 10 bases identical to TRBD1. This CDR3 region has 15 residues. The trim removed 6 bases at V and 5 bases at J, leaving 9 bases unmatched. CDR1 and CDR2 from the germline V gene are MDHEN and SYDVKM. CDR3 coding DNA: TGTGCCAGCAGACAATCCGGGACAGGGGTAACTGAAGCTTTCTTT. Amino acids: CASRQSGTGVTEAFF.

The rearrangement joins TRBV5-1 to TRBJ2-7, with TRBD2 identical over 12 bases. This CDR3 spans 14 amino acids. Germline CDR1 reads SGHRS; CDR2 reads YFSETQ. The ends lost 4 bases at V and 5 bases at J; junction bases unmatched: 4. The CDR3 sequence is CASSLAGGPNEQYF. The CDR3 DNA sequence: TGCGCCAGCAGCCTAGCGGGAGGGCCGAACGAGCAGTACTTC.

The chain couples TRBV6-5 to TRBJ2-3; TRBD2 matches 10 bases. Germline CDR1 is MNHEY and CDR2 is SVGAGI. V was clipped by 6 bases and J by 5 bases; unmatched bases: 8. CDR3 length: 15 amino acids. The CDR3, as DNA: TGTGCCAGCAGAGCGGGAGGGGGCCCAGTAGATACGCAGTATTTT. Its protein is CASRAGGGPVDTQYF.

V gene TRBV30 combines with J gene TRBJ1-5, with a possible D match to TRBD1 (6 bases). In germline, CDR1 is GTSNPN, CDR2 SVGIG (reference sequence). The CDR3 spans 14 residues. V lost 2 bases, J lost 0 bases, and 8 bases lay in between. In DNA form, the CDR3 reads TGTGCCTGGAGTAAGGGGGATAGCAATCAGCCCCAGCATTTT. It translates to CAWSKGDSNQPQHF.

V gene TRBV6-5 combines with J gene TRBJ1-5; 7 nucleotides match TRBD1. CDR3 size: 12 residues. V shed 6 bases, J shed 7 bases, and the junction held 3 bases outside the gene matches. The V gene's germline CDR1 is MNHEY and CDR2 SVGAGI. The CDR3 DNA sequence: TGTGCCAGCAGCCGCAGGGGGCAGCCCCAGCATTTT. Residues: CASSRRGQPQHF.

The chain employs TRBV10-3 and TRBJ1-2; TRBD1 might be the D (5 bases). The CDR3 covers 13 residues. Deletions cut 2 bases from V and 8 bases from J, with 12 bases between. The germline V gene has CDR1 ENHRY and CDR2 SYGVKD. The CDR3 nucleotides are TGTGCCATCAGTGAGAACCGGGACCTCGGCTACACCTTC. It specifies CAISENRDLGYTF.

The chain combines TRBV25-1 with TRBJ2-7; the D gene is possibly TRBD1 (5 bases). Trimming took 4 bases from V and 5 from J, leaving 12 bases between them. The length of the CDR3 is 13 residues. The germline gives CDR1 MGHDK, CDR2 SYGVNS. The CDR3 loop reads CASSASRADEQYF. CDR3 nucleotide sequence: TGTGCCAGCAGTGCAAGCAGGGCGGACGAGCAGTACTTC.

The gene calls are TRBV28 and TRBJ2-3; D gene uncertain. The CDR3 contains 12 residues. The V end lost 10 bases, the J end lost 3 bases, and 11 bases lay between the germline ends. The germline V gene encodes CDR1 MDHEN and CDR2 SYDVKM. As DNA, the CDR3 is TGTGCCACCCATACACAAACAGATACGCAGTATTTT. Translating it yields CATHTQTDTQYF.

The chain recombines TRBV27 with TRBJ2-1, with 10 bases matching TRBD2. The CDR3 runs 15 residues. Trimming cost V 4 bases and J 9 bases; bases outside gene matches: 9. Looked up from germline, CDR1 is MNHEY and CDR2 is SMNVEV (reference sequence). Here the CDR3 DNA reads TGTGCCAGCAGTTCAACTAGCGGGATAGTGCGTGAGCAGTTCTTC. It specifies CASSSTSGIVREQFF.

As to this clone: Other DNA sequences of this sample code for an identical CDR3. CDR3 coding DNA: TGTGCCAGCAGCTCAGGGTCCTACGAGCAGTACTTC. This gives the protein CASSSGSYEQYF. This chain uses TRBV11-2 with TRBJ2-7; perhaps TRBD1 as D (5 bases). This CDR3 region has 12 residues. CDR1 and CDR2 from the germline V gene are SGHAT and FQNNGV. Between the trimmed V and J ends, which lost 4 bases and 1 base, there was a span of 5 bases.

J is TRBJ2-7 and V is TRBV7-9; D unclear. Germline CDR1 reads SEHNR; CDR2 reads FQNEAQ (reference sequence). The CDR3 runs 18 residues. The V end lost 0 bases, the J end lost 10 bases, and 28 bases lay between the germline ends. The CDR3 DNA reads as TGTGCCAGCAGCTTAGCGTTCCTATCGGTCGACCCGCCCTTCCTTCAGTACTTC. Protein product: CASSLAFLSVDPPFLQYF.

The chain employs TRBV27 and TRBJ1-1; D may be TRBD1 (5 bases). Germline V gene lookup returns CDR1 MNHEY and CDR2 SMNVEV (reference sequence). V was clipped by 1 base and J by 4 bases, with 13 bases between them. CDR3 size: 15 residues. CDR3 protein: CASSLWQGLTTEAFF. As DNA, the CDR3 is TGTGCCAGCAGTTTATGGCAGGGTTTAACCACTGAAGCTTTCTTT.

The chain uses TRBV7-9 and TRBJ2-5; either TRBD1 or TRBD2 may fit D (6 bases each). This CDR3 is 15 amino acids long. V gave up 0 bases and J gave up 2 bases, with 10 bases separating them. Per germline, CDR1 SEHNR and CDR2 FQNEAQ (reference sequence). CDR3 nucleotides: TGTGCCAGCAGCTTAGCTAGGAGGGGGCAAGAGACCCAGTACTTC. It codes for CASSLARRGQETQYF.

CDR3 loop: CASSILAGIGTDTQYF. Written as DNA, the CDR3 is TGTGCCAGTAGTATTCTAGCGGGAATTGGCACAGATACGCAGTATTTT. This chain links TRBV19 with TRBJ2-3; 9 bases are shared with TRBD2. Germline CDR1 and CDR2: LNHDA and SQIVND (reference sequence). V shed 3 bases and J 1 base; nucleotides not matched to a gene: 5. The CDR3 runs 16 residues. Combining the CDR3 with reference TRBV19 and TRBJ2-3 gives the whole variable domain DGGITQSPKYLFRKEGQNVTLSCEQNLNHDAMYWYRQDPGQGLRLIYYSQIVNDFQKGDIAEGYSVSREKKESFPLTVTSAQKNPTAFYLCASSILAGIGTDTQYFGPGTRLTVL.

V usage is TRBV10-3 and J usage is TRBJ1-1; 10 bases are shared with TRBD1. There are 13 residues in the CDR3. Germline loops: CDR1 ENHRY, CDR2 SYGVKD. Trimming took 6 bases from V and 9 from J; bases not matched to a gene: 7. CDR3: CAISLPGQGQAFF. CDR3 nucleotide sequence: TGTGCCATCAGCCTACCGGGACAGGGGCAAGCTTTCTTT.

Here the CDR3 DNA reads TGTGCCAGCAGCCTCGTTGTCGAGCTTCAGTTCTTC. Residues: CASSLVVELQFF. The chain recombines TRBV11-1 with TRBJ2-1, with D unclear. The CDR3 covers 12 residues. Germline CDR1 SGHAT, CDR2 FQDESV (reference sequence). V lost 5 bases and J 13 bases, leaving 15 bases between the germline ends.

The sample holds one count of this clone. V and J are TRBV28 and TRBJ2-2; 8 bases agree with TRBD1. This CDR3 contains 19 residues. Trimming cost V 2 bases and J 3 bases; bases outside gene matches: 14. Germline CDR1 MDHEN, CDR2 SYDVKM. Here the CDR3 reads CASSLPLYTGTGHTGELFF. The CDR3 DNA reads TGTGCCAGCAGTTTACCCCTCTATACCGGGACAGGACACACCGGGGAGCTGTTTTTT.

The rearrangement links TRBV5-1 to TRBJ2-3; D gene ambiguous. Germline assignment: CDR1 SGHRS and CDR2 YFSETQ. V shed 1 base and J shed 5 bases, with 5 bases lying between them. This CDR3 has 12 amino acids. The CDR3 reads CASSLPGDTQYF. In DNA form, the CDR3 reads TGCGCCAGCAGCTTGCCGGGAGATACGCAGTATTTT.